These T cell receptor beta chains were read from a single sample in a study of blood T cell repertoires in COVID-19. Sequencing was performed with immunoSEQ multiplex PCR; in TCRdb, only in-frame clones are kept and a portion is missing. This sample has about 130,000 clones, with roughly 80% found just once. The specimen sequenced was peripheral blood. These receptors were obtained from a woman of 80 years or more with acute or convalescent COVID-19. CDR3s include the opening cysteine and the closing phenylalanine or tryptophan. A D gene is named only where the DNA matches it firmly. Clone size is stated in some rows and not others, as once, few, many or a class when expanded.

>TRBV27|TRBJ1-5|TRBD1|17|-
CASRRGQGGVFNQPQHF
TGTGCCAGCAGAAGGGGACAGGGGGGAGTCTTCAATCAGCCCCAGCATTTT
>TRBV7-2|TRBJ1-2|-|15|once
CASSLAGGRGYGYTF
TGTGCCAGCAGCCTGGCCGGAGGGAGAGGCTATGGCTACACCTTC
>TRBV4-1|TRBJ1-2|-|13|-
CASSQDGRAGYTF
TGCGCCAGCAGCCAAGACGGGAGGGCCGGCTACACCTTC
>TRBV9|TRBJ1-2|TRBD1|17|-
CASSPATGGELQRGYTF
TGTGCCAGCAGCCCCGCGACAGGGGGCGAATTACAGCGCGGCTACACCTTC
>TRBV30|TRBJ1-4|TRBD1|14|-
CAWSPGGSNEKLFF
TGTGCCTGGAGCCCAGGGGGGAGTAATGAAAAACTGTTTTTT
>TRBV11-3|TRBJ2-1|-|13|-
CASSLGREYEQFF
TGTGCCAGCAGCTTGGGCCGCGAGTATGAGCAGTTCTTC
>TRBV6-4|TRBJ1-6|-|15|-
CASSRAAGDYSPLHF
TGTGCCAGCAGCAGGGCGGCAGGGGATTATTCACCCCTCCACTTT
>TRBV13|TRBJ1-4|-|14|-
CASSPGQQNEKLFF
TGTGCCAGCAGCCCCGGACAGCAAAATGAAAAACTGTTTTTT
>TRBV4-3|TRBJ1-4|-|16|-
CASSQGNRVSGEKLFF
TGCGCCAGCAGCCAAGGAAACCGGGTCTCGGGGGAAAAACTGTTTTTT
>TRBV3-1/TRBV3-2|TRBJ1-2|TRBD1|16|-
CASSLGTGGLMDGYTF
TGTGCCAGCAGCCTAGGGACAGGGGGCTTAATGGATGGCTACACCTTC
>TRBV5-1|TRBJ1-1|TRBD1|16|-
CASSSILTGADTEAFF
TGCGCCAGCAGCTCGATTTTAACAGGGGCTGACACTGAAGCTTTCTTT
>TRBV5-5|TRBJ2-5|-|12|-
CASSLGPETQYF
TGTGCCAGCAGCTTGGGGCCAGAGACCCAGTACTTC
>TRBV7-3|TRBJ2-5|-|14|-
CASSPFDRGGTQYF
TGTGCCAGCAGCCCTTTCGACCGCGGCGGGACCCAGTACTTC
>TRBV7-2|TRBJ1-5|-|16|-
CASSLGRRNSNQPQHF
TGTGCCAGCAGCTTAGGTCGCAGAAATAGCAATCAGCCCCAGCATTTT
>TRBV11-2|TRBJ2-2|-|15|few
CASSPSRDIAGELFF
TGTGCCAGCAGCCCGTCCCGGGACATTGCCGGGGAGCTGTTTTTT
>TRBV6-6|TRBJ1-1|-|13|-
CASRTTGNTEAFF
TGTGCCAGCAGGACGACAGGGAACACTGAAGCTTTCTTT
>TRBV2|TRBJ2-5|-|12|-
CASTSDGETQYF
TGTGCCAGCACCTCCGACGGGGAGACCCAGTACTTC
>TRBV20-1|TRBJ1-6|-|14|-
CSASVPGYNSPLHF
TGCAGTGCTAGTGTTCCGGGATATAATTCACCCCTCCACTTT
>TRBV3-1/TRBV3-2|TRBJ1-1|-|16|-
CASSQSYQVMNTEAFF
TGTGCCAGCAGCCAGTCCTATCAAGTGATGAACACTGAAGCTTTCTTT
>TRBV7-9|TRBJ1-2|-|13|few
CASSLTGPYGYTF
TGTGCCAGCAGCTTGACAGGTCCATATGGCTACACCTTC
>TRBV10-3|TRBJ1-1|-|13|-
CAISGTTNTEAFF
TGTGCCATCAGTGGGACTACGAACACTGAAGCTTTCTTT
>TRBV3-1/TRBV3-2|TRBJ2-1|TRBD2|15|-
CASTQRGASYNEQFF
TGTGCCAGCACACAGCGGGGGGCCTCCTACAATGAGCAGTTCTTC
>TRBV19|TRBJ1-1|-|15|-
CASSIPSSGSTEAFF
TGTGCCAGTAGTATTCCCTCGTCGGGGAGTACTGAAGCTTTCTTT
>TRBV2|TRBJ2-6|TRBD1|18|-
CASSESGTGISGANVLTF
TGTGCCAGCAGTGAGTCCGGGACAGGGATCTCTGGGGCCAACGTCCTGACTTTC
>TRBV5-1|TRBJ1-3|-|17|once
CASSLGVQVNSGNTIYF
TGCGCCAGCAGCTTGGGGGTGCAGGTTAACTCTGGAAACACCATATATTTT
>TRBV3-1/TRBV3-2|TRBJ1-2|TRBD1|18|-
CASSQVPGQDAYNYGYTF
TGTGCCAGCAGCCAGGTCCCGGGACAGGATGCGTATAACTATGGCTACACCTTC
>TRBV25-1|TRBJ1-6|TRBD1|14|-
CASRGQGLDSPLHF
TGTGCCAGCAGGGGACAGGGTTTGGATTCACCCCTCCACTTT
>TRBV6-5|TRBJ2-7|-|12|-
CASSSGGLRWYF
TGTGCCAGCAGTTCCGGCGGGTTACGATGGTACTTC
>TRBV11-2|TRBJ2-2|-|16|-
CASTLTGTISAGELFF
TGTGCCAGCACTCTCACCGGGACAATTAGCGCCGGGGAGCTGTTTTTT
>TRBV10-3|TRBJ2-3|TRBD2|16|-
CAIGTGGPYSTDTQYF
TGTGCCATCGGGACGGGGGGGCCCTATAGCACAGATACGCAGTATTTT
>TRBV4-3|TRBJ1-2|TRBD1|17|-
CASSQDRGDRGGNGYTF
TGCGCCAGCAGCCAAGATCGGGGGGACAGGGGCGGGAATGGCTACACCTTC
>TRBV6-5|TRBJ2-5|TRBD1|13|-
CASRTGGKETQYF
TGTGCCAGTCGGACAGGGGGCAAAGAGACCCAGTACTTC
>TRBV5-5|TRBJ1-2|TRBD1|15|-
CASSLTAGGNYGYTF
TGTGCCAGCAGCTTGACGGCAGGGGGGAACTATGGCTACACCTTC
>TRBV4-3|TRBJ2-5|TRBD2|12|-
CASSRAGGTQYF
TGCGCCAGCAGCCGTGCGGGGGGGACCCAGTACTTC
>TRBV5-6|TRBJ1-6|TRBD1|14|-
CASSLEQGTSPLHF
TGTGCCAGCAGCTTGGAACAGGGGACGTCACCCCTCCACTTT
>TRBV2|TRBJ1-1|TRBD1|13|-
CATLQGMNTEAFF
TGTGCCACCCTACAGGGGATGAACACTGAAGCTTTCTTT
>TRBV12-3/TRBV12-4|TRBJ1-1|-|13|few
CASQDRLNTEAFF
TGTGCCAGCCAAGACAGGTTGAACACTGAAGCTTTCTTT
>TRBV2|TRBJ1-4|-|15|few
CASSEPGHGAEKLFF
TGTGCCAGCAGTGAGCCGGGTCATGGGGCTGAAAAACTGTTTTTT
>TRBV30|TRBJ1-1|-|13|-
CAWRRGPNTEAFF
TGTGCCTGGCGTAGGGGCCCGAACACTGAAGCTTTCTTT
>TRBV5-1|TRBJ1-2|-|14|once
CASSRGRGDYGYTF
TGCGCCAGCAGCCGAGGGAGGGGTGACTATGGCTACACCTTC
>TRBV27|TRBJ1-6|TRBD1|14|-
CASRRDRGGSPLHF
TGTGCCAGCAGACGGGACAGGGGAGGATCACCCCTCCACTTT
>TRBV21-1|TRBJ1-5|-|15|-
CASSTWRGGNQPQHF
TGTGCCAGCAGCACCTGGAGGGGTGGCAATCAGCCCCAGCATTTT